Given below is one T cell receptor (beta chain) in context. TCRdb's table, derived via immunoSEQ multiplex PCR, lists solely in-frame clones and lacks some. The data contain about 460,000 clones, roughly nine tenths of them singletons. Treatment denoted: roughly 20 received Ad26.COV2.S at low or high dose, single or two shots; about 5 received placebo; per-sample allocation not given. At day 63 after the first vaccine or placebo injection, samples were drawn. Donation was by an adult aged 18-55 years who was in Boston. An Ad26 vector was used to express Wuhan-strain SARS-CoV-2 spike as the vaccine. These data originate in a study of Ad26.COV2.S vaccination and SARS-CoV-2 variants. Study-level information: Ad26.COV2.S given intramuscularly, once or twice 56 days apart.

With V trimmed by 1 base and J by 2 bases, 5 bases remained unmatched. Germline-derived CDR1 and CDR2 are SGHAT and FQNNGV. This CDR3 comprises 17 residues. The sequences come from peripheral blood, collected in a trial of Ad26.COV2.S vaccine versus placebo. J is TRBJ2-2 and V is TRBV11-2; 9 bases match TRBD2. The source is a person between 18 and 59 years old who received the Ad26.COV2.S COVID-19 vaccine or a placebo. The CDR3 DNA reads as TGTGCCAGCAGCTTAGTTCCGGGACTAGCAAACACCGGGGAGCTGTTTTTT. It is translated as CASSLVPGLANTGELFF.